These T cell receptor beta chains were read from a single sample in a study of blood T cells in healthy people across ages. TCRdb analysed the 5' RACE reads with MiXCR anew, one entry per CDR3 protein. The sample has approximately 600,000 distinct CDR3 sequences; roughly 50% are singletons. Source material: blood. The receptors originated from a man aged 55-75 years in good health. Both conserved end residues are part of each CDR3. D genes are given only for firm matches. Clone size appears in some rows only: once, few, many, or a class for an expanded clone.

CASGLVLGTGEETQYF,TGTGCTAGTGGTTTGGTACTGGGGACAGGGGAAGAGACCCAGTACTTC,TRBJ2-5,TRBD1,TRBV12-5,NA
CASSPTGNSGGEQFF,TGTGCCAGCAGCCCTACGGGTAATAGCGGCGGGGAGCAGTTCTTC,TRBJ2-1,NA,TRBV7-2,once
CASSENGQPYNEQFF,TGTGCCAGCAGTGAAAACGGACAGCCCTACAATGAGCAGTTCTTC,TRBJ2-1,NA,TRBV2,NA
CASSDLLVLNEQFF,TGTGCCAGCAGTGACCTTCTAGTGTTGAATGAGCAGTTCTTC,TRBJ2-1,NA,TRBV25-1,NA
CSARVAREQTQYF,TGCAGTGCTAGAGTAGCCAGGGAACAGACCCAGTACTTC,TRBJ2-5,NA,TRBV20-1,NA
CASSLQFQETQYF,TGTGCCAGCAGCTTACAGTTCCAAGAGACCCAGTACTTC,TRBJ2-5,NA,TRBV7-2,NA
CASSVDGWNTEAFF,TGTGCCAGCAGCGTAGATGGATGGAACACTGAAGCTTTCTTT,TRBJ1-1,NA,TRBV9,NA
CASSQEEGQVQETQYF,TGTGCCAGCAGCCAAGAGGAGGGACAGGTCCAAGAGACCCAGTACTTC,TRBJ2-5,TRBD1,TRBV4-2,NA
CSAYPAGLSTDTQYF,TGCAGTGCTTATCCAGCGGGACTTAGCACAGATACGCAGTATTTT,TRBJ2-3,TRBD2,TRBV20-1,NA
CASSLEGQGASDTQYF,TGCGCCAGCAGCTTGGAGGGACAGGGGGCTTCAGATACGCAGTATTTT,TRBJ2-3,TRBD1,TRBV5-1,few
CASSEYSGQEETQYF,TGTGCCAGCAGTGAATACTCGGGACAGGAGGAGACCCAGTACTTC,TRBJ2-5,TRBD1,TRBV25-1,NA
CSADPLSTDTQYF,TGCAGTGCCGATCCGCTTAGCACAGATACGCAGTATTTT,TRBJ2-3,NA,TRBV20-1,NA
CASSLRLAGGSGSQETQYF,TGCGCCAGCAGCTTACGACTAGCGGGGGGCAGTGGATCACAAGAGACCCAGTACTTC,TRBJ2-5,TRBD2,TRBV5-1,few
CASSLGAGDYEQYF,TGTGCCAGCTCACTGGGCGCAGGTGACTACGAGCAGTACTTC,TRBJ2-7,NA,TRBV18,NA
CASSPDAIASYNSPLHF,TGTGCCAGCAGTCCGGACGCTATAGCCTCCTATAATTCACCCCTCCACTTT,TRBJ1-6,NA,TRBV12-3/TRBV12-4,NA
CSAASGGANYGYTF,TGCAGTGCGGCCTCAGGGGGAGCTAACTATGGCTACACCTTC,TRBJ1-2,TRBD1,TRBV29-1,NA
CASSRGGIPGNEKLFF,TGTGCCAGCAGTCGCGGGGGCATTCCTGGAAATGAAAAACTGTTTTTT,TRBJ1-4,NA,TRBV6-5,once
CSARDRGRAMNTEAFF,TGCAGTGCTAGAGATCGGGGGCGCGCTATGAACACTGAAGCTTTCTTT,TRBJ1-1,NA,TRBV20-1,NA
CASSRPRTAQETQYF,TGTGCCAGCAGCCGACCCAGGACAGCCCAAGAGACCCAGTACTTC,TRBJ2-5,NA,TRBV3-1,NA
CSVSGQGAGNEQFF,TGCAGCGTGTCGGGACAGGGGGCGGGGAATGAGCAGTTCTTC,TRBJ2-1,TRBD1,TRBV29-1,few
CASSLVPSGLQETQYF,TGTGCCAGCAGCTTAGTTCCTAGCGGCCTACAAGAGACCCAGTACTTC,TRBJ2-5,TRBD2,TRBV7-2,NA
CSVEGSTARGEKLFF,TGCAGCGTTGAAGGTTCGACCGCCCGAGGGGAAAAACTGTTTTTT,TRBJ1-4,NA,TRBV29-1,NA
CASSEAWGTQHF,TGTGCCAGCAGTGAAGCATGGGGTACCCAGCATTTT,TRBJ1-5,NA,TRBV6-1,NA
CASSLGDSAFQETQYF,TGTGCCAGCAGTCTCGGGGACAGCGCATTCCAAGAGACCCAGTACTTC,TRBJ2-5,TRBD1,TRBV6-2/TRBV6-3,many
CASSYRTSGASEQYF,TGCGCCAGCAGCTACCGGACTAGCGGAGCCTCCGAGCAGTACTTC,TRBJ2-7,TRBD2,TRBV5-1,few
CSVERWGETQYF,TGCAGCGTTGAAAGGTGGGGGGAGACCCAGTACTTT,TRBJ2-5,NA,TRBV29-1,once
CASLLGGANVLTF,TGTGCCAGCCTCCTGGGGGGGGCCAACGTCCTGACTTTC,TRBJ2-6,NA,TRBV12-3/TRBV12-4,NA
CASSAASGGAFSEQFF,TGTGCCAGCAGTGCCGCTAGCGGGGGGGCTTTCAGTGAGCAGTTCTTC,TRBJ2-1,TRBD2,TRBV12-3/TRBV12-4,NA
CASSPGGVPHGETQYF,TGTGCCAGCAGCCCGGGGGGTGTTCCCCACGGAGAGACCCAGTACTTC,TRBJ2-5,TRBD2,TRBV13,once
CASSLDRWNSPLHF,TGTGCCAGCAGTTTGGACAGGTGGAATTCACCCCTCCACTTT,TRBJ1-6,TRBD1,TRBV28,NA
CASSLAPTAPGEQYF,TGTGCCAGCAGCTTAGCCCCGACCGCCCCGGGTGAGCAGTACTTC,TRBJ2-4,NA,TRBV7-9,few
CSAIRGWGETQYF,TGCAGTGCTATCAGGGGATGGGGGGAGACCCAGTACTTC,TRBJ2-5,NA,TRBV20-1,few
CASSLGGDSGETQYF,TGTGCCAGCAGCTTAGGGGGGGACTCGGGGGAGACCCAGTACTTC,TRBJ2-5,NA,TRBV7-7,few
CASRGLQETQYF,TGTGCCAGCAGGGGACTACAAGAGACCCAGTACTTC,TRBJ2-5,TRBD2,TRBV6-5,NA
CASSQDLRAGNIQYF,TGTGCCAGCAGCCAAGATCTAAGGGCAGGAAACATTCAGTACTTC,TRBJ2-4,NA,TRBV3-1,NA
CASSARQGGRNEQFF,TGTGCCAGCAGCGCCCGACAGGGTGGGAGAAATGAGCAGTTCTTC,TRBJ2-1,TRBD1,TRBV9,once
CASSKGASIRSGQGPYEQYF,TGTGCCAGCAGCAAAGGGGCATCTATTAGGTCGGGACAGGGCCCCTACGAGCAGTACTTC,TRBJ2-7,NA,TRBV21-1,NA
CASRDPTGTQETQYF,TGTGCCAGCCGGGACCCGACAGGGACCCAAGAGACCCAGTACTTC,TRBJ2-5,TRBD1,TRBV11-2,NA
CASSYLRVGTEAFF,TGTGCCAGCAGTTACCTCAGGGTCGGGACTGAAGCTTTCTTT,TRBJ1-1,NA,TRBV6-5,NA
CASSPSTEPSTEAFF,TGTGCCAGCAGTCCTTCGACAGAACCGAGCACTGAAGCTTTCTTT,TRBJ1-1,NA,TRBV12-3/TRBV12-4,few
CASSRISGGYNEQFF,TGTGCCAGCAGCAGAATCAGCGGGGGGTACAATGAGCAGTTCTTC,TRBJ2-1,TRBD2,TRBV9,NA
CASSQPTGTGLNGCTF,TGTGCCAGCAGCCAGCCAACCGGGACAGGGCTAAATGGCTGCACCTTC,TRBJ1-2,TRBD1,TRBV4-2,NA
CASSLGLNFGQEQFF,TGCGCCAGCAGCTTGGGTCTTAACTTCGGACAGGAGCAGTTCTTC,TRBJ2-1,NA,TRBV5-1,NA
CSASDRADTQYF,TGCAGTGCCTCTGACAGAGCAGATACGCAGTATTTT,TRBJ2-3,NA,TRBV20-1,NA
CSASGGGGSSYNSPLHF,TGCAGTGCTAGTGGCGGGGGAGGGAGCTCCTATAATTCACCCCTCCACTTT,TRBJ1-6,NA,TRBV20-1,NA
CSVDGHVERNEQFF,TGCAGCGTTGATGGGCACGTCGAGCGGAATGAGCAGTTCTTC,TRBJ2-1,NA,TRBV29-1,NA
CASSLGLAVTYNEQFF,TGCGCCAGCAGCTTGGGACTAGCGGTAACCTACAATGAGCAGTTCTTC,TRBJ2-1,TRBD2,TRBV5-1,NA
CASSLFSGGDEQFF,TGCGCCAGCAGCTTGTTCTCGGGCGGGGATGAGCAGTTCTTC,TRBJ2-1,NA,TRBV5-1,NA
CAISERTLLAKNIQYF,TGTGCCATCAGTGAACGAACCCTTCTAGCCAAAAACATTCAGTACTTC,TRBJ2-4,NA,TRBV10-3,NA
CASSQAGGRDEAFF,TGTGCCAGCAGCCAAGCCGGGGGCCGGGACGAAGCTTTCTTT,TRBJ1-1,NA,TRBV4-2,NA
CASSWGTRSNEQFF,TGTGCCAGCAGCTGGGGGACTAGGTCTAATGAGCAGTTCTTC,TRBJ2-1,TRBD2,TRBV3-1,NA
CASSGMAGPPIYGYTF,TGTGCCAGCAGTGGAATGGCGGGTCCTCCCATCTATGGCTACACCTTC,TRBJ1-2,NA,TRBV2,few
CSVEDRVDTQYF,TGCAGCGTTGAAGATCGGGTAGATACGCAGTATTTT,TRBJ2-3,NA,TRBV29-1,NA
CASSPLSGGAQETQYF,TGTGCCAGCAGCCCCCTCAGCGGGGGGGCGCAAGAGACCCAGTACTTC,TRBJ2-5,TRBD2,TRBV14,NA
CSASGTHPTSEQFF,TGCAGTGCGTCCGGGACCCATCCTACGAGTGAGCAGTTCTTC,TRBJ2-1,NA,TRBV20-1,NA
CASSLAGTSGGSELFF,TGCGCCAGCAGCTTGGCCGGGACTAGCGGGGGGTCGGAGCTGTTTTTT,TRBJ2-2,TRBD2,TRBV5-1,NA
CASSHSPRDEQYF,TGTGCCAGCAGTCACTCACCCAGGGACGAGCAGTACTTC,TRBJ2-7,NA,TRBV6-5,NA
CASSVGQGGNEQFF,TGTGCCAGCAGCGTCGGACAGGGCGGCAATGAGCAGTTCTTC,TRBJ2-1,TRBD1,TRBV9,few
CASSLDPGFEDTQYF,TGCGCCAGCAGCTTGGATCCAGGGTTCGAAGATACGCAGTATTTT,TRBJ2-3,NA,TRBV5-1,NA